This T cell receptor (beta chain) was captured by sequencing in a study of shared clonotypes between healthy human individuals. The study, taken as a whole, reports: The naive CD4 repertoires of a handful of donors were compared, and about 5% of clonotypes were shared. Generally, naive subsets (rather than memory subsets) showed larger estimated richness.

Only in-frame clones appear in the TCRdb table, and some are missing; sequencing was by immunoSEQ multiplex PCR. The profile shows roughly 680,000 clones, just under 75% of them singletons. Comment on this clone: Its antigen is still unknown.

CDR1 MDHEN and CDR2 SYDVKM come from the germline V gene. After removal of 4 bases from V and 7 bases from J, the junction contained 10 bases not matched to a gene. The CDR3 loop spans 15 amino acids. The sequence came from a woman between 25 and 40 years old in good health. The chain is built from TRBV28 and TRBJ2-1; the match to TRBD2 covers 7 bases. The sequencing input was memory CD4+ T cells sorted from blood. The subset here: CD45RA-negative fraction. CDR3 amino acids: CASSYVRGGVNEQFF. The CDR3 DNA reads as TGTGCCAGCAGTTACGTTCGCGGGGGAGTTAATGAGCAGTTCTTC.